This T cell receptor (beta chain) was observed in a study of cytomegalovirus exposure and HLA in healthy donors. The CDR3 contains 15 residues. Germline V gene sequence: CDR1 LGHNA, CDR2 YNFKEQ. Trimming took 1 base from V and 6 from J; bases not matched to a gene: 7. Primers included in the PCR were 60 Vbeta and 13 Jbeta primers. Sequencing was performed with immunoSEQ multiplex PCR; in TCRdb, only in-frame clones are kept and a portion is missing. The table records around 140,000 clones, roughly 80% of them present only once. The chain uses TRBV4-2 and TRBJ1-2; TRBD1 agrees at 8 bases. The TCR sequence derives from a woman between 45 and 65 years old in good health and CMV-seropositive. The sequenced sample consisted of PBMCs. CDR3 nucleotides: TGTGCCAGCAGCCAAGTTACAGGGGGTGAAGATGGCTACACCTTC. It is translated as CASSQVTGGEDGYTF.